This T cell receptor beta chain was obtained from a study of vaccination effects on CD4 cells after COVID-19. To note about this clone: The antigen remains undetermined.

The protocol was immunoSEQ multiplex PCR, while the TCRdb copy is restricted to in-frame clones and leaves out a portion. The table shows roughly 42,000 clones, with roughly 76% occurring only once. Germline V lookup: CDR1 SNHLY, CDR2 FYNNEI. Deletions cut 6 bases from V and 4 bases from J, with 9 bases between. The CDR3 loop spans 12 amino acids. CD4+ T cells specific for antigen were expanded with viral peptide pools by the ViraFEST assay before sequencing. Following a roughly eleven-day culture, CD4+ T cells were purified. Vaccinated recipients, who were negative for nucleocapsid antibodies, had no history of SARS-CoV-2 infection.

The clonotype originates from a human donor who received a COVID-19 vaccine. Sequencing was performed on CD4+ T cells from PBMCs cultured with HCoV-OC43 spike peptides, taken before COVID-19 vaccination. Subset defined: HCoV-OC43 spike overlapping peptide pool stimulation. The V and J genes are TRBV2 and TRBJ1-2; D is perhaps TRBD1 (5 bases). The CDR3: CASRGPPYGYTF. CDR3 nucleotide sequence: TGTGCCAGCAGGGGGCCTCCCTATGGCTACACCTTC. Using reference TRBV2 and TRBJ1-2 for the parts outside the CDR3, the full variable domain is EPEVTQTPSHQVTQMGQEVILRCVPISNHLYFYWYRQILGQKVEFLVSFYNNEISEKSEIFDDQFSVERPDGSNFTLKIRSTKLEDSAMYFCASRGPPYGYTFGSGTRLTVV.